The 16 T cell receptor beta chains below come from one sample, sequenced in a study of shared clonotypes between healthy human individuals. Sequencing was performed with immunoSEQ multiplex PCR; in TCRdb, only in-frame clones are kept and a portion is missing. The top ten clones hold 0.4% to 0.55% of a sample with over a million clones, around three quarters of them seen once. Sequencing was performed on memory CD4+ T cells from PBMCs. Documented subset: CD45RA-negative fraction. Receptors were obtained from a man aged 18 to 29 in good health. Some clones in this sample may be carry-over from other donors' samples.

The V call is TRBV6-1, the J call TRBJ2-7, with no clear D. V was clipped by 3 bases and J by 2 bases, with 14 bases between them. The CDR3 has 15 amino acids. Germline assignment: CDR1 MNHNS and CDR2 SASEGT. CDR3 sequence reads: CASSDPRRLTYEQYF. The CDR3 DNA is TGTGCCAGCAGTGATCCGCGGCGGCTGACCTACGAGCAGTACTTC.

The V and J genes are TRBV28 and TRBJ2-7, with D perhaps TRBD1 (6 bases). This CDR3 spans 14 amino acids. CDR1 is MDHEN and CDR2 is SYDVKM in the germline V gene. V was pared by 6 bases and J by 3 bases, with 15 bases between. CDR3 sequence reads: CASSAAGDLYEQYF. Written as DNA, the CDR3 is TGTGCCAGCAGCGCCGCAGGGGACCTCTACGAGCAGTACTTC. Filled out from reference TRBV28 and TRBJ2-7, the complete variable domain reads DVKVTQSSRYLVKRTGEKVFLECVQDMDHENMFWYRQDPGLGLRLIYFSYDVKMKEKGDIPEGYSVSREKKERFSLILESASTNQTSMYLCASSAAGDLYEQYFGPGTRLTVT.

The chain has TRBV5-5 and TRBJ2-3, with 7 bases identical to TRBD2. The germline V gene encodes CDR1 SGHKS and CDR2 YYEKEE (reference sequence). Trimming at V came to 4 bases and at J to 3 bases, leaving 11 bases not matched to a gene. The CDR3 has 16 residues. The CDR3 coding sequence is TGTGCCAGCAGCCCCGGCCCTACAGCGGGGACAGATACGCAGTATTTT. This gives the protein CASSPGPTAGTDTQYF.

Only a few counts were recorded for this clone. The rearrangement uses TRBV7-3 and TRBJ1-1; no firm D call. Germline CDR1 reads SGHTA; CDR2 reads FQGTGA. V shed 0 bases and J shed 3 bases, with 8 bases lying between them. The CDR3 is made up of 14 amino acids. CDR3 protein: CASSLTKGDTEAFF. The CDR3 coding sequence is TGTGCCAGCAGCTTAACGAAGGGAGACACTGAAGCTTTCTTT.

This chain joins TRBV7-9 and TRBJ2-3, with D perhaps TRBD1 or TRBD2 (5 bases each). Germline values: CDR1 SEHNR, CDR2 FQNEAQ (reference sequence). V gave up 0 bases and J gave up 2 bases, with 18 bases separating them. The CDR3 sequence is 18 residues long. CDR3 DNA: TGTGCCAGCAGCTTAGCGACAGCAGGACGGGAAAACACAGATACGCAGTATTTT. Translated: CASSLATAGRENTDTQYF.

The gene calls are TRBV10-2 and TRBJ1-2; D unclear. The CDR3 length is 15 residues. Germline lookup yields CDR1 WSHSY and CDR2 SAAADI. The V end was cut by 0 bases, the J end by 4 bases, with 12 bases between. This CDR3 reads CASSESNLYSYGYTF. CDR3 DNA: TGCGCCAGCAGTGAGTCGAACCTCTATTCCTATGGCTACACCTTC.

A few counts support this clone. V and J are TRBV2 and TRBJ1-5, with D maybe TRBD1 (5 bases). Germline V gives CDR1 SNHLY, CDR2 FYNNEI. V dropped 4 bases and J dropped 3 bases, with 7 bases sitting between them. The CDR3 length is 13 residues. The CDR3 DNA sequence: TGTGCCAGCAGTGTCGGGGCCAATCAGCCCCAGCATTTT. Its protein product is CASSVGANQPQHF. The full variable domain, completed using reference TRBV2 and TRBJ1-5, is EPEVTQTPSHQVTQMGQEVILRCVPISNHLYFYWYRQILGQKVEFLVSFYNNEISEKSEIFDDQFSVERPDGSNFTLKIRSTKLEDSAMYFCASSVGANQPQHFGDGTRLSIL.

The CDR3 reads CAITRAIIFSREGGEQFF. CDR3 nucleotide sequence: TGTGCCATCACGCGTGCCATCATCTTCTCCCGCGAAGGGGGTGAGCAGTTCTTC. The chain employs TRBV10-3 and TRBJ2-1; TRBD1 is a possible D gene (6 bases). Trimming took off 7 bases at V and 9 bases at J, with 31 bases between the two ends. The CDR3 runs to 18 residues. The germline V gene has CDR1 ENHRY and CDR2 SYGVKD.

The chain couples TRBV15 to TRBJ1-2; TRBD1 matches 10 bases. CDR3 length: 13 amino acids. Germline CDR1 and CDR2: LNHNV and YYDKDF (reference sequence). V dropped 4 bases and J dropped 6; count of bases not matched to a gene: 2. CDR3 sequence reads: CATSTGTGDGYTF. CDR3 nucleotide sequence: TGTGCCACCAGCACCGGGACAGGGGATGGCTACACCTTC. The full variable domain, rest sourced from reference TRBV15 and TRBJ1-2, is DAMVIQNPRYQVTQFGKPVTLSCSQTLNHNVMYWYQQKSSQAPKLLFHYYDKDFNNEADTPDNFQSRRPNTSFCFLDIRSPGLGDTAMYLCATSTGTGDGYTFGSGTRLTVV.

This sequence joins TRBV4-1 and TRBJ1-2, with no clear D. Per the germline V gene, CDR1 is MGHRA and CDR2 is YSYEKL. The CDR3 consists of 12 residues. Trimming stripped 5 bases from V and 5 bases from J, with 9 bases between. This CDR3 is CASSANQYGYTF. The CDR3 region has the DNA TGCGCCAGCAGCGCCAACCAGTATGGCTACACCTTC.

This chain joins TRBV9 and TRBJ2-1; no clear D gene. The CDR3 runs to 11 residues. The germline V and J ends were trimmed by 4 bases and 7 bases, with 6 bases remaining between them. Germline CDR1 SGDLS, CDR2 YYNGEE. The CDR3 coding sequence is TGTGCCAGCAGCCACGGGAATGAGCAGTTCTTC. It is translated as CASSHGNEQFF.

This sequence joins TRBV10-3 and TRBJ2-2; 11 nucleotides line up with TRBD1. Germline loops: CDR1 ENHRY, CDR2 SYGVKD. The CDR3 runs 14 residues. Trimming at V came to 10 bases and at J to 4 bases, leaving 5 bases not matched to a gene. The CDR3 loop is CATSGTGGTGELFF. CDR3 in DNA: TGTGCCACCTCCGGGACAGGGGGCACCGGGGAGCTGTTTTTT.

The chain links TRBV7-6 to TRBJ2-3; possible D gene TRBD1, 6 bases. CDR1 is SGHVS, CDR2 FNYEAQ, per germline. The V end lost 5 bases, the J end lost 4 bases, and 19 bases lay between the germline ends. The CDR3 has 16 amino acids. Written as DNA, the CDR3 is TGTGCCAGCAGCAGACGAGGGGGAAGGACTCCAGATACGCAGTATTTT. Its translation is CASSRRGGRTPDTQYF.

The rearrangement joins TRBV7-2 to TRBJ1-2; D remains ambiguous. The CDR3 extends over 13 amino acids. Looked up from germline, CDR1 is SGHTA and CDR2 is FQGNSA. The V end lost 3 bases, the J end lost 3 bases, and 8 bases lay between the germline ends. CDR3 loop: CASSFFSDYGYTF. CDR3 sequence (DNA): TGTGCCAGCAGCTTCTTTTCGGACTATGGCTACACCTTC.

The chain joins TRBV28 to TRBJ2-1; TRBD1 matches 11 bases. CDR1 and CDR2 from the germline V gene are MDHEN and SYDVKM. There are 16 residues in the CDR3. Trimming at V came to 2 bases and at J to 9 bases, leaving 9 bases not matched to a gene. In DNA, the CDR3 is TGTGCCAGCAGTTTAGGTTCAGGACAGGGGGCCTCTGAGCAGTTCTTC. Its protein is CASSLGSGQGASEQFF.

This rearrangement joins TRBV6-1 to TRBJ2-7, with a possible D match to TRBD2 (6 bases). Trimming stripped 8 bases from V and 3 bases from J, with 14 bases between. CDR1 and CDR2 (germline): MNHNS, SASEGT. The CDR3 covers 13 residues. As DNA, the CDR3 is TGTGCCAGCGGGGAGGACGGTCACTACGAGCAGTACTTC. Protein: CASGEDGHYEQYF.